These 9 T cell receptor beta chains originate from one sample sequenced in a study of T cell clusters in autoimmune cytopenias. One tube held mixed TRB-A and TRB-B primer pools for touch-down PCR. From its re-call of the multiplex PCR reads, TCRdb lists each CDR3 protein once, without DNA. Its table lists 3,500 to 4,000 distinct CDR3 sequences. Each sample's input was 250 ng genomic DNA, 38,000 or so genome equivalents. The sample was peripheral blood. These receptor sequences come from a human donor with an autoimmune cytopenia or autoimmune hepatitis (not recorded which).

This chain joins TRBV6-5 and TRBJ1-5; TCRdb returns TRBD1, unconfirmable since there is no DNA. CDR1 is MNHEY, CDR2 SVGAGI, per germline. CDR3 length: 15 residues. The CDR3 loop reads CASSPTTGSRMPQHF.

Frequency places this clonotype as medium-sized. The chain has TRBV30 and TRBJ2-5; TCRdb designates TRBD1, a call that cannot be tested without DNA. Germline V gene sequence: CDR1 GTSNPN, CDR2 SVGIG (reference sequence). CDR3 length: 16 amino acids. The CDR3 protein is CAWSGIGAGRTETQYF.

V gene TRBV19 combines with J gene TRBJ1-5; the TRBD1 assignment by TCRdb is unverifiable without DNA. Germline lookup yields CDR1 LNHDA and CDR2 SQIVND (reference sequence). The CDR3 is 14 amino acids. The CDR3 loop reads CASTPGVGLQPQHF.

The chain joins TRBV6-1 to TRBJ1-1; as DNA is missing, the TRBD1 call by TCRdb cannot be tested. Per germline, CDR1 MNHNS and CDR2 SASEGT. This CDR3 has 12 residues. The CDR3 loop reads CASTRGGTEAFF.

Considering frequency, this clonotype is large. The chain has TRBV19 and TRBJ1-1; TCRdb's D gene call, TRBD1, goes unchecked for lack of DNA. Germline V gives CDR1 LNHDA, CDR2 SQIVND (reference sequence). The CDR3 consists of 13 residues. The CDR3 region is CATKDPGNTEAFF.

In terms of frequency, this clonotype is medium-sized. The chain couples TRBV12-3 or TRBV12-4 to TRBJ2-3; as DNA is missing, the TRBD1 call by TCRdb cannot be tested. This CDR3 has 13 residues. The CDR3: CASSFGRTDTQYF.

The J gene is TRBJ1-5, the V gene TRBV30; TCRdb calls TRBD1, which cannot be checked without DNA. CDR1 GTSNPN and CDR2 SVGIG come from the germline V gene (reference sequence). CDR3 length: 16 residues. This chain's CDR3 is CAWSGGGTVSNQPQHF.

This clonotype is medium-sized by frequency. The rearrangement uses TRBV11-1 and TRBJ2-7; without DNA, the TCRdb call of TRBD1 cannot be checked. Germline V gene data show CDR1 as SGHAT and CDR2 as FQDESV (reference sequence). The CDR3 loop spans 14 amino acids. CDR3 sequence reads: CASSLWTGPNEQYF. Combining the CDR3 with reference TRBV11-1 and TRBJ2-7 gives the whole variable domain EAEVAQSPRYKITEKSQAVAFWCDPISGHATLYWYRQILGQGPELLVQFQDESVVDDSQLPKDRFSAERLKGVDSTLKIQPAELGDSAMYLCASSLWTGPNEQYFGPGTRLTVT.

The rearrangement joins TRBV7-2 to TRBJ2-2; TCRdb's D gene call, TRBD2, goes unchecked for lack of DNA. The CDR3 spans 15 residues. Germline V lookup: CDR1 SGHTA, CDR2 FQGNSA. The CDR3 here is CASSFLAGVAGELFF.